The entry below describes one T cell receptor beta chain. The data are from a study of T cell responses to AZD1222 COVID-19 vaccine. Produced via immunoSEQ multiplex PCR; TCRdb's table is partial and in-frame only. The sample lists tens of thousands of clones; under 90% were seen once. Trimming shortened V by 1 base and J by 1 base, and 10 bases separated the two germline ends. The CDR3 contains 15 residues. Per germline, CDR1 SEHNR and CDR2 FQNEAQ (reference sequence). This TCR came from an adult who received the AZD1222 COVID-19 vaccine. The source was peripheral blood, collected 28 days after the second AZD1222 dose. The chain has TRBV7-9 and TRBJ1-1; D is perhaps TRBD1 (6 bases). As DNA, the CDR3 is TGTGCCAGCAGCTTAGAGGGGGGGCGGAACACTGAAGCTTTCTTT. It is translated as CASSLEGGRNTEAFF. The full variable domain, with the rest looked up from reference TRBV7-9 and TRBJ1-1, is DTGVSQNPRHKITKRGQNVTFRCDPISEHNRLYWYRQTLGQGPEFLTYFQNEAQLEKSRLLSDRFSAERPKGSFSTLEIQRTEQGDSAMYLCASSLEGGRNTEAFFGQGTRLTVV.